This T cell receptor (beta chain) emerged from a study of blood T cells in healthy people across ages. It was with a sample-barcoded 5' primer and a J-beta primer mix that a second PCR of about 6 to 12 cycles was run. Each TCR beta cDNA got a 12-nucleotide random molecular identifier. TCRdb reanalysed the 5' RACE reads using MiXCR and keeps one entry per CDR3 protein. This table has under 2,000,000 distinct CDR3 sequences, around half appearing once. Trimming at V came to 3 bases and at J to 8 bases, leaving 8 bases not matched to a gene. The CDR3 contains 15 residues. Germline V lookup: CDR1 SNHLY, CDR2 FYNNEI.

This clonotype was sampled from a woman in her 40s in good health. V and J are TRBV2 and TRBJ2-5, with TRBD2 identical over 11 bases. The sequencing input was blood. CDR3: CASSDNLAGGTTQYF. The CDR3 nucleotides read TGTGCCAGCAGTGATAACCTAGCGGGGGGTACAACCCAGTACTTC.